The rows below give T cell receptor beta chains drawn from one sample of a study of shared clonotypes between healthy human individuals. Produced via immunoSEQ multiplex PCR; TCRdb's table is partial and in-frame only. The table has some 1,600,000 clones, under 99% seen once. The specimen sequenced was naive CD4+ T cells sorted from blood. Receptor source: a man under 40 in good health. The CDR3 runs from the conserved cysteine through the conserved F or W. D genes are given only for firm matches. Where a row states a size, it is once, few, many or the class of an expanded clone; other rows omit it.

J: TRBJ1-5; V: TRBV27; size: NA; D: TRBD1; CDR3: CASSFRDRALRGQPQHF; DNA: TGTGCCAGCAGTTTTCGGGACAGGGCTCTACGAGGGCAGCCCCAGCATTTT
J: TRBJ1-5; V: TRBV6-1; size: NA; D: NA; CDR3: CASSEWTPPNQPQHF; DNA: TGTGCCAGCAGTGAATGGACCCCTCCCAATCAGCCCCAGCATTTT
J: TRBJ2-7; V: TRBV2; size: NA; D: NA; CDR3: CASSLRLGYEQYF; DNA: TGTGCCAGCAGCCTCAGACTAGGTTACGAGCAGTACTTC
J: TRBJ1-2; V: TRBV6-5; size: NA; D: NA; CDR3: CASSYQPRVINYGYTF; DNA: TGTGCCAGCAGTTACCAACCCAGGGTTATAAACTATGGCTACACCTTC
J: TRBJ2-7; V: TRBV10-2; size: NA; D: NA; CDR3: CASRTDRTRVEQYF; DNA: TGCGCCAGCAGGACCGACAGGACGAGGGTCGAGCAGTACTTC
J: TRBJ1-5; V: TRBV14; size: NA; D: NA; CDR3: CASSQPGRNQPQHF; DNA: TGTGCCAGCAGCCAACCGGGTCGCAATCAGCCCCAGCATTTT
J: TRBJ2-2; V: TRBV7-6; size: NA; D: NA; CDR3: CASSLRGRGTGELFF; DNA: TGTGCCAGCAGCTTGCGGGGGCGGGGCACCGGGGAGCTGTTTTTT
J: TRBJ2-7; V: TRBV5-1; size: once; D: TRBD2; CDR3: CASSFTSGPYEQYF; DNA: TGCGCCAGCAGCTTTACTAGCGGACCCTACGAGCAGTACTTC
J: TRBJ1-3; V: TRBV7-9; size: once; D: TRBD1; CDR3: CASRSDRDGNTIYF; DNA: TGTGCCAGCCGGTCCGACAGGGATGGAAACACCATATATTTT
J: TRBJ2-5; V: TRBV25-1; size: NA; D: NA; CDR3: CASSEFEETQYF; DNA: TGTGCCAGCAGTGAATTTGAGGAGACCCAGTACTTC
J: TRBJ2-2; V: TRBV2; size: NA; D: NA; CDR3: CASSGQFYTGELFF; DNA: TGTGCCAGCAGCGGACAGTTTTACACCGGGGAGCTGTTTTTT
J: TRBJ1-5; V: TRBV20-1; size: NA; D: NA; CDR3: CSAASGEAQHF; DNA: TGCAGTGCCGCGTCCGGGGAGGCCCAGCATTTT
J: TRBJ1-2; V: TRBV21-1; size: NA; D: NA; CDR3: CASSKAIGAAKKGYTF; DNA: TGTGCCAGCAGCAAAGCTATCGGGGCCGCCAAGAAGGGCTACACCTTC
J: TRBJ1-3; V: TRBV5-4; size: NA; D: TRBD1; CDR3: CASSVQQGAKGGNTIYF; DNA: TGTGCCAGCAGCGTGCAACAGGGGGCGAAAGGTGGAAACACCATATATTTT
J: TRBJ1-2; V: TRBV5-1; size: NA; D: NA; CDR3: CASSLNVGGYTF; DNA: TGCGCCAGCAGCTTGAACGTGGGCGGCTACACCTTC
J: TRBJ1-5; V: TRBV7-2; size: NA; D: NA; CDR3: CASSLFSATGSSNQPQHF; DNA: TGTGCCAGCAGCTTATTTTCCGCGACAGGATCTAGCAATCAGCCCCAGCATTTT
J: TRBJ2-1; V: TRBV19; size: once; D: TRBD2; CDR3: CASRALAGSSYNEQFF; DNA: TGTGCCAGTAGAGCCCTAGCGGGGAGCTCCTACAATGAGCAGTTCTTC
J: TRBJ2-7; V: TRBV29-1; size: NA; D: NA; CDR3: CSVVGGHSSLEQYF; DNA: TGCAGCGTTGTTGGGGGACATTCCTCGCTCGAGCAGTACTTC
J: TRBJ2-7; V: TRBV2; size: NA; D: NA; CDR3: CASSGGRDFTYEQYF; DNA: TGTGCCAGCAGCGGCGGTAGGGACTTCACCTACGAGCAGTACTTC
J: TRBJ1-1; V: TRBV6-1; size: NA; D: NA; CDR3: CASSLRGSTEAFF; DNA: TGTGCCAGCAGTCTTCGGGGAAGCACTGAAGCTTTCTTT
J: TRBJ1-2; V: TRBV7-9; size: NA; D: NA; CDR3: CASSWEQGLYGYTF; DNA: TGTGCCAGCAGCTGGGAGCAGGGGTTGTATGGCTACACCTTC
J: TRBJ1-2; V: TRBV6-5; size: NA; D: NA; CDR3: CASSYSKGVFGYTF; DNA: TGTGCCAGCAGTTACTCGAAAGGGGTATTTGGCTACACCTTC
J: TRBJ2-5; V: TRBV6-1; size: NA; D: NA; CDR3: CASSELQETQYF; DNA: TGTGCCAGCAGTGAACTACAGGAGACCCAGTACTTC
J: TRBJ1-5; V: TRBV6-6; size: NA; D: NA; CDR3: CASSSLRGNGNQPQHF; DNA: TGTGCCAGCAGCTCCCTTCGGGGGAACGGCAATCAGCCCCAGCATTTT
J: TRBJ2-5; V: TRBV11-2; size: NA; D: NA; CDR3: CASSPSLKLTETQYF; DNA: TGTGCCAGCAGCCCGAGTCTAAAACTTACAGAGACCCAGTACTTC
J: TRBJ2-5; V: TRBV10-3; size: NA; D: TRBD2; CDR3: CAISEGLGGRETQYF; DNA: TGTGCCATCAGTGAGGGACTAGGAGGTAGAGAGACCCAGTACTTC
J: TRBJ2-3; V: TRBV27; size: NA; D: NA; CDR3: CASSLLTDTQYF; DNA: TGTGCCAGCAGTCTACTCACAGATACGCAGTATTTT
J: TRBJ1-3; V: TRBV6-6; size: NA; D: NA; CDR3: CASSFTGSGNTIYF; DNA: TGTGCCAGCAGTTTTACAGGGTCTGGAAACACCATATATTTT
J: TRBJ1-1; V: TRBV5-4; size: NA; D: NA; CDR3: CASSLWGGRTEAFF; DNA: TGTGCCAGCAGCTTATGGGGGGGGCGCACTGAAGCTTTCTTT